These T cell receptor beta chains were read from a single sample in a study of T cell responses to AZD1222 COVID-19 vaccine. Clones were read by immunoSEQ multiplex PCR, and TCRdb kept only the in-frame ones, dropping some. This table has about 120,000 clones, over 75% appearing once. Material: peripheral blood, obtained on day 0 of AZD1222 vaccination. These receptors all come from an adult in good health. The conserved cysteine and the conserved F or W are not part of the CDR3 here. A D gene is named only where the DNA matches it firmly. Some rows mark clone size as missing; the rest say once, few, many or name a class of expanded clone.

cdr3_aa d_call clone_size cdr3_length v_call
ASSPPGGSGYT . . 11 TRBV28
ASSPVGQLNTEAF TRBD1 . 13 TRBV28
AWSVGSGELF . . 10 TRBV30
ASSQRLQVYSYEQY . few 14 TRBV4-3
ASRSRAKNIQY . . 11 TRBV6-5
ASSRTPGQGYTEAF TRBD1 . 14 TRBV5-1
ASSIQGQHQPQH . . 12 TRBV19
ASSLTGHEAF . . 10 TRBV12-3/TRBV12-4
ASSRSLAGPSYNEQF TRBD2 . 15 TRBV27
ASSQDPGVAKNIQY . . 14 TRBV4-1
ASAQGALSYNEQF TRBD1 . 13 TRBV9
ASSPGSSNQPQH . . 12 TRBV27
ASSVGQGRGNTIY TRBD1 few 13 TRBV9
ASSDVTGRNIQY TRBD1 few 12 TRBV4-2
ASTGYNEQF . . 9 TRBV14
ASSPQRRIYTEAF . . 13 TRBV18
ASSLYIPTQIT . . 11 TRBV7-2
ASSEEEGKAF . . 10 TRBV6-1
ASSAEGRGGDTQY . . 13 TRBV9
ASSLSGGAEDTQY TRBD2 . 13 TRBV27
ASSQGVWGQVDSYEQY TRBD1 . 16 TRBV4-3
ASSPAGVQETQY . . 12 TRBV18
ASSQDGVSGGYT . . 12 TRBV3-1/TRBV3-2
ASSIGLAGGFNEQF TRBD2 . 14 TRBV19
ASSVGPGGDGYT . . 12 TRBV9
ASSQVTGAVDEQF . . 13 TRBV3-1/TRBV3-2
ASSPQGWNYEQY TRBD1 . 12 TRBV27
ASSPRESYEQY . once 11 TRBV18
ASSFLAGRTEADTQY . . 15 TRBV13